The T cell receptor beta chain under discussion was sequenced for a study of T cell repertoires in cytomegalovirus infection. About the research overall: Both CMV infection and a matching HLA type were indicated by public TCR beta signatures. The study, taken as a whole, reports: What dominated the ex vivo response were HLA-C-restricted CMV-specific TCR beta clonotypes. Frequencies of public TCR beta families were cumulated, and this identified carriers of CMV plus the relevant HLA.

Notes on this clonotype: The antigen is unknown.

TCRdb re-called the reads through MiXCR, storing one row per CDR3 protein. This sample has fewer than 950,000 distinct CDR3 sequences, with approximately 32% found just once. The CDR3 has 12 amino acids. With 2 bases removed from V and 7 bases from J, the gap between germline ends came to 7 bases. Looked up from germline, CDR1 is SGHRS and CDR2 is YFSETQ. This chain joins TRBV5-1 and TRBJ2-1; TRBD2 is a possible D gene (5 bases). The input for sequencing was cultured CD8+ T cells from PBMCs, taken from culture after CMV antigen stimulation. This sequence originates from a human donor in good health (CMV status not recorded). Some clones in this sample may be carry-over from other donors' samples. CDR3 DNA: TGCGCCAGCAGCTTTAGCGCAAATGAGCAGTTCTTC. This gives the protein CASSFSANEQFF.